This T cell receptor beta chain is from a study of cytomegalovirus exposure and HLA in healthy donors. Study at large: Around 180 million T cells yielded some 120 million unique TCR beta sequences in earlier analysis. General study results and limits: Earlier analysis found most TCR beta V segments productive about 87% or about 30% of the time. In a later analysis, HLA-associated TCR beta chains were more clonally expanded than equally common others. The authors later linked a missense DCLRE1C variant to TCR beta V- and J-gene trimming.

CDR1 and CDR2 from the germline V gene are SGDLS and YYNGEE. The CDR3 loop spans 16 amino acids. The ends were cut back, 0 bases at V and 2 bases at J, with 15 bases in the middle. Amplification used 60 Vbeta primers and 13 Jbeta primers. TCRdb's copy holds only in-frame clones and misses some; the assay was immunoSEQ multiplex PCR. The sample lists more than 95,000 clones; 17% were seen once. Notes on this clone: What it recognizes is unknown.

V is TRBV9 and J is TRBJ2-7, with D possibly TRBD1 on 6 matching bases. This receptor was obtained from a female donor in good health and CMV-seropositive. Material for sequencing was PBMCs. For the CDR3, the DNA is TGTGCCAGCAGCGTAGGAATGGCGACAGGAACCTACGAGCAGTACTTC. Protein product: CASSVGMATGTYEQYF.